This TCR beta chain was documented in a study of shared clonotypes between healthy human individuals. This CDR3 is built from 17 residues. The trim removed 4 bases at V and 2 bases at J, leaving 10 bases unmatched. In germline, CDR1 is MGHRA, CDR2 YSYEKL. Data came from immunoSEQ multiplex PCR; TCRdb stores just in-frame clones and leaves some out. The table has some 2,400,000 clones, approximately 94% seen once. The chain carries TRBV4-1 and TRBJ2-2, with TRBD1 matching 7 bases. The sequence was collected from a man aged 18 to 30 in good health. Sequencing was done on a sample of naive CD4+ T cells sorted from blood. This sample's subset: CD45RA+ positively selected. The CDR3 nucleotides read TGCGCCAGCAGCCCGTCCCCTACAGGGGTCAACACCGGGGAGCTGTTTTTT. Its protein product is CASSPSPTGVNTGELFF.